One sample yielded the 21 T cell receptor beta chains listed below, sequenced in a study of cytomegalovirus exposure and HLA in healthy donors. The PCR ran on 60 Vbeta and 13 Jbeta primers. Clones were sequenced by immunoSEQ multiplex PCR, and TCRdb holds only the in-frame ones, with some missing. The data hold some 76,000 clones, with roughly 89% observed a single time. Sequencing was done on a sample of PBMCs. These receptor sequences come from a woman aged 25 to 39 in good health and CMV-seronegative.

The gene calls are TRBV7-9 and TRBJ2-5; D gene uncertain. The CDR3 has 15 amino acids. V lost 5 bases and J 1 base, leaving 14 bases between the germline ends. Germline CDR1 is SEHNR and CDR2 is FQNEAQ (reference sequence). CDR3 region: CASSARDTSQETQYF. As DNA, the CDR3 is TGTGCCAGCAGCGCCAGAGACACCTCCCAAGAGACCCAGTACTTC.

This clone was found once. This chain uses TRBV19 with TRBJ1-4, with TRBD1 matching over 7 bases. The CDR3 contains 14 residues. After removal of 8 bases from V and 5 bases from J, the junction contained 8 bases not matched to a gene. CDR1 and CDR2 (germline): LNHDA, SQIVND (reference sequence). The CDR3 nucleotides are TGTGCCAGTGCCTTGACAGGGCTCAATGAAAAACTGTTTTTT. Its protein is CASALTGLNEKLFF.

The chain uses TRBV27 and TRBJ2-2, with TRBD1 matching over 8 bases. The CDR3 spans 19 residues. The V segment lost 6 bases and the J segment 4 bases; nucleotides outside the gene matches: 19. Germline CDR1 MNHEY, CDR2 SMNVEV (reference sequence). CDR3 loop: CASRSFPGGGLVGTGELFF. The CDR3 region has the DNA TGTGCCAGCAGATCTTTCCCAGGGGGCGGGCTAGTAGGCACCGGGGAGCTGTTTTTT.

The rearrangement joins TRBV28 to TRBJ1-5; 7 bases are shared with TRBD1. The CDR3 has 15 residues. The V gene end was trimmed by 6 bases and the J gene end by 1 base; junction bases not matched to a gene: 6. Germline V gene lookup returns CDR1 MDHEN and CDR2 SYDVKM. The DNA of the CDR3 is TGTGCCAGCAGCCTGCCAGGGGGAAGCAATCAGCCCCAGCATTTT. It translates to CASSLPGGSNQPQHF.

The CDR3 coding sequence is TGTGCCAGCAGCTCCCTAGCGGGAGGTACCAATGAGCAGTTCTTC. This sequence encodes CASSSLAGGTNEQFF. The chain couples TRBV5-6 to TRBJ2-1, with 11 bases fitting TRBD2. Losses at the gene ends were 3 bases for V and 6 bases for J; bases not matched to a gene: 5. CDR3 length equals 15 residues. Germline V gene data show CDR1 as SGHDT and CDR2 as YYEEEE. The entire variable domain, with the rest obtained from reference TRBV5-6 and TRBJ2-1, is as follows: DAGVTQSPTHLIKTRGQQVTLRCSPKSGHDTVSWYQQALGQGPQFIFQYYEEEERQRGNFPDRFSGHQFPNYSSELNVNALLLGDSALYLCASSSLAGGTNEQFFGPGTRLTVL.

V usage is TRBV14 and J usage is TRBJ2-1; no definite D call. V gave up 1 base and J gave up 0 bases, with 7 bases separating them. Germline V CDR1 and CDR2: SGHDN, FVKESK. CDR3 length: 15 residues. CDR3 nucleotides: TGTGCCAGCAGCCAAGTCGAGAGCTCCTACAATGAGCAGTTCTTC. As protein: CASSQVESSYNEQFF.

This CDR3 reads CASSPPVSGSSSEQYF. CDR3 DNA sequence: TGTGCCAGCTCACCACCGGTTAGCGGGAGTTCATCCGAGCAGTACTTC. The chain has TRBV18 and TRBJ2-7; 9 positions agree with TRBD2. The CDR3 contains 16 residues. CDR1 is KGHSH, CDR2 LQKENI, per germline. V shed 0 bases and J 6 bases; nucleotides not matched to a gene: 9.

The chain couples TRBV7-6 to TRBJ2-2; D is uncertain. Looked up from germline, CDR1 is SGHVS and CDR2 is FNYEAQ. CDR3 size: 13 residues. V was trimmed by 5 bases and J by 2 bases, leaving 6 bases between them. The CDR3 region is CASSPLNTGELFF. CDR3 DNA: TGTGCCAGCAGCCCCCTTAACACCGGGGAGCTGTTTTTT.

V and J are TRBV5-1 and TRBJ2-5, with a weak D call TRBD2 (6 bases). Trimming pared 4 bases from V and 2 bases from J, leaving 12 bases between. The germline gives CDR1 SGHRS, CDR2 YFSETQ. This CDR3 has 14 residues. This CDR3 is CASSRLAVQETQYF. As DNA, the CDR3 is TGCGCCAGCAGCAGATTAGCGGTACAAGAGACCCAGTACTTC.

The V gene is TRBV11-2, the J gene TRBJ2-1, with TRBD2 as a possible D gene (7 bases). The CDR3 covers 17 residues. Per germline, CDR1 SGHAT and CDR2 FQNNGV. V was trimmed by 1 base and J by 8 bases, leaving 21 bases between them. The CDR3 DNA reads as TGTGCCAGCAGCTTAGTCCCCTCAGGGAGGGGGGTCGATGAGCAGTTCTTC. Protein: CASSLVPSGRGVDEQFF. Using reference TRBV11-2 and TRBJ2-1 for the parts outside the CDR3, the full variable domain is EAGVAQSPRYKIIEKRQSVAFWCNPISGHATLYWYQQILGQGPKLLIQFQNNGVVDDSQLPKDRFSAERLKGVDSTLKIQPAKLEDSAVYLCASSLVPSGRGVDEQFFGPGTRLTVL.

CDR3 sequence: CASSEKTAPNTEAFF. The CDR3 DNA follows: TGTGCCAGCAGTGAGAAGACAGCCCCGAACACTGAAGCTTTCTTT. The rearrangement uses TRBV6-1 and TRBJ1-1; D is perhaps TRBD1 (5 bases). Deletions cut 3 bases from V and 1 base from J, with 12 bases between. Germline CDR1 is MNHNS and CDR2 is SASEGT. The CDR3 spans 15 residues.

V gene TRBV6-6 combines with J gene TRBJ1-5, with D possibly being TRBD1 (6 bases). The CDR3 contains 15 residues. Germline V gene data show CDR1 as MNHNY and CDR2 as SVGAGI (reference sequence). V was shortened by 6 bases and J by 0 bases, with 12 bases between the two germline ends. As DNA, the CDR3 is TGTGCCAGCAGCCGCTCGGACAGTAGCAATCAGCCCCAGCATTTT. Residues: CASSRSDSSNQPQHF.

The V and J genes are TRBV11-2 and TRBJ2-7, with 7 bases that match TRBD1. V gave up 5 bases and J gave up 7 bases; unmatched junction bases: 11. CDR1 is SGHAT and CDR2 is FQNNGV in the germline V gene. The CDR3 runs to 14 residues. The CDR3 loop is CASSRSTNRGEQYF. In DNA, the CDR3 is TGTGCCAGCAGCCGTAGTACTAACAGGGGAGAGCAGTACTTC.

The V call is TRBV9, the J call TRBJ2-1; 9 nucleotides line up with TRBD1. The V segment lost 4 bases and the J segment 5 bases; nucleotides outside the gene matches: 10. The CDR3 length is 16 residues. Germline V lookup: CDR1 SGDLS, CDR2 YYNGEE. The CDR3 DNA reads as TGTGCCAGCAGCCAACCCCCGGACAGGGGCAACAATGAGCAGTTCTTC. Amino acid sequence: CASSQPPDRGNNEQFF.

The chain uses TRBV6-4 and TRBJ2-2; 7 nucleotides align to TRBD1. Trimming removed 2 bases from V and 3 bases from J; junction bases left unmatched: 0. From germline, CDR1 is MRHNA and CDR2 SNTAGT. This CDR3 is built from 14 residues. In DNA, the CDR3 is TGTGCCAGCAGTGACGGACAGGACACCGGGGAGCTGTTTTTT. Translation: CASSDGQDTGELFF.

The chain employs TRBV5-5 and TRBJ1-5; TRBD1 matches at 7 bases. There are 15 residues in the CDR3. The trim removed 4 bases at V and 7 bases at J, leaving 11 bases unmatched. Germline V lookup: CDR1 SGHKS, CDR2 YYEKEE (reference sequence). This CDR3 is CASSVEGGRGQPQHF. The CDR3, as DNA: TGTGCCAGCAGCGTGGAGGGGGGCAGGGGGCAGCCCCAGCATTTT.

The chain has TRBV19 and TRBJ1-3, with 8 bases matching TRBD1. The CDR3 extends over 15 amino acids. Trimming took 4 bases from V and 1 from J; bases not matched to a gene: 3. CDR1 and CDR2 from the germline V gene are LNHDA and SQIVND (reference sequence). The CDR3 DNA reads TGTGCCAGTAGTACTGACAGGGGATCTGGAAACACCATATATTTT. This sequence encodes CASSTDRGSGNTIYF.

The rearrangement uses TRBV10-3 and TRBJ2-1; 13 bases are shared with TRBD2. The trim removed 10 bases at V and 7 bases at J, leaving 4 bases unmatched. CDR3 length equals 13 residues. In germline, CDR1 is ENHRY, CDR2 SYGVKD. As DNA, the CDR3 is TGTGCCAGCGGACTAGCGGGAGCAAATGAGCAGTTCTTC. Amino acids: CASGLAGANEQFF.

In regard to this clone: At one end the junction does not follow the germline gene, possibly because of a read error. V usage is TRBV7-7 and J usage is TRBJ1-1; D uncertain. From germline, CDR1 is SSHAT and CDR2 FNYEAQ (reference sequence). The CDR3 loop spans 13 amino acids. Here the CDR3 reads CASSLEPETEAFF. As DNA, the CDR3 is TGTGCTAGCAGCTTAGAGCCTGAAACTGAAGCTTTCTTT.

This sequence joins TRBV2 and TRBJ1-5; D not certain. Per germline, CDR1 SNHLY and CDR2 FYNNEI. This CDR3 is built from 14 residues. Trimming shortened V by 10 bases and J by 0 bases, and 13 bases separated the two germline ends. The CDR3 DNA reads TGTGCCACCCAAGCAACCGATAGCAATCAGCCCCAGCATTTT. This encodes CATQATDSNQPQHF.

The rearrangement uses TRBV29-1 and TRBJ1-6, with 7 nucleotides matching TRBD1. With 7 bases clipped from V and 7 bases from J, the junction kept 10 bases outside the gene matches. The CDR3 spans 14 residues. CDR1 and CDR2 from the germline V gene are SQVTM and ANQGSEA. The CDR3 sequence: CSAQTGSKNSPLHF. In DNA form, the CDR3 reads TGCAGCGCCCAGACAGGGAGTAAGAATTCACCCCTCCACTTT.